This T cell receptor (beta chain) was captured by sequencing in a study of metastatic and nonmetastatic thyroid tumors. Study-wide context: Repertoires from blood and tumor or nodule tissue of malignant and benign thyroid patients were compared. Broader study findings: For both blood and tumor, malignant thyroid tumors reportedly showed significantly higher TCR beta diversity than benign nodules did.

As originally analysed: Construction of a distant-metastasis classifier for papillary thyroid cancer relied on CDR3 differences across clinicopathological groups. TCRdb re-analyzed the PCR reads through MiXCR. The V and J calls reflect TCRdb's pipeline rather than the authors' work. The table records about 70,000 clones, around 18% of them present only once. The germline V gene has CDR1 SQVTM and CDR2 ANQGSEA. The CDR3 sequence is 13 residues long. Turning to this clone: The antigen remains undetermined. Since a much larger clone is just one base distant, this may be a read error. The same CDR3 can be traced to other DNA sequences in this sample.

The entire patient cohort was treatment-naive prior to thyroid surgery. The material sequenced was blood. This receptor was taken from a female donor with papillary thyroid cancer or a benign thyroid nodule (not recorded which). Some clones in this sample may be carry-over from other donors' samples. The rearrangement links TRBV29-1 to TRBJ1-5; 7 bases are a match to TRBD1. The CDR3, as DNA: TGCAGCGTTGCTGGGACAGTCAATCAGCCCCAGCATTTC. Amino acid sequence: CSVAGTVNQPQHF.